Below, 13 T cell receptor beta chains from the same sample are listed, as sequenced in a study of blood T cell repertoires in COVID-19. The protocol was immunoSEQ multiplex PCR, while the TCRdb copy is restricted to in-frame clones and leaves out a portion. This table has some 42,000 clones, about three quarters appearing once. Material: peripheral blood. The receptors originated from a woman in her 70s with acute or convalescent COVID-19.

Note on this clone: The sample carries other DNA sequences with the same CDR3. The chain is built from TRBV3-1 (or the pseudogene TRBV3-2) and TRBJ1-2; D possibly corresponds to TRBD1 (5 bases). The CDR3 spans 13 residues. The germline CDR1 and CDR2 sequences are LGHDT and YNNKEL (reference sequence). Trimming took 2 bases from V and 4 from J, leaving 8 bases between them. The CDR3 bases are TGTGCCAGCAGCCAAAGGGGTCCCTATGGCTACACCTTC. It specifies CASSQRGPYGYTF.

The gene calls are TRBV4-3 and TRBJ1-6; 7 nucleotides line up with TRBD1. V shed 4 bases and J 8 bases; nucleotides not matched to a gene: 8. The CDR3 totals 15 residues. Germline V CDR1 and CDR2: LGHNA, YSLEER. The CDR3 coding sequence is TGCGCCAGCAGCCCTTTCGGGGACAGCGATTCACCCCTCCACTTT. It yields the protein CASSPFGDSDSPLHF.

The chain joins TRBV11-3 to TRBJ2-2; the match to TRBD2 covers 9 bases. The germline CDR1 and CDR2 sequences are SGHNT and YENEEA. The CDR3 is made up of 16 amino acids. The V gene end was trimmed by 5 bases and the J gene end by 5 bases; junction bases not matched to a gene: 9. This chain's CDR3 is CASSRGVTSGTGELFF. The CDR3 coding sequence is TGTGCCAGCAGCCGGGGGGTGACTAGCGGTACCGGGGAGCTGTTTTTT. Full variable domain (missing parts from reference TRBV11-3 and TRBJ2-2): EAGVVQSPRYKIIEKKQPVAFWCNPISGHNTLYWYLQNLGQGPELLIRYENEEAVDDSQLPKDRFSAERLKGVDSTLKIQPAELGDSAVYLCASSRGVTSGTGELFFGEGSRLTVL.

This clone was found a few times. V gene TRBV28 combines with J gene TRBJ1-5; D is unclear. CDR3 size: 13 residues. The V end was cut by 10 bases, the J end by 7 bases, with 17 bases between. The V gene's germline CDR1 is MDHEN and CDR2 SYDVKM. The CDR3 sequence is CATRREEAQPQHF. In nucleotides, the CDR3 is TGTGCCACCAGGAGGGAGGAGGCGCAGCCCCAGCATTTT.

The chain couples TRBV5-1 to TRBJ2-3; 14 bases align to TRBD2. The CDR3 has 16 amino acids. The J segment lost 4 bases and the V segment lost 4 bases, leaving 5 bases of the junction unmatched. Germline values: CDR1 SGHRS, CDR2 YFSETQ. The CDR3 DNA reads as TGCGCCAGCAGCCCGGGACTAGCGGGAGCCTCAGATACGCAGTATTTT. Its protein is CASSPGLAGASDTQYF. The full variable domain, with the rest looked up from reference TRBV5-1 and TRBJ2-3, is KAGVTQTPRYLIKTRGQQVTLSCSPISGHRSVSWYQQTPGQGLQFLFEYFSETQRNKGNFPGRFSGRQFSNSRSEMNVSTLELGDSALYLCASSPGLAGASDTQYFGPGTRLTVL.

J is TRBJ2-3 and V is TRBV29-1; 7 bases agree with TRBD2. J was trimmed by 2 bases and V by 6 bases; bases with no gene match: 8. This CDR3 comprises 14 residues. Per the germline V gene, CDR1 is SQVTM and CDR2 is ANQGSEA. Written as DNA, the CDR3 is TGCAGCGTGAGGCCGGGACTAACCACAGATACGCAGTATTTT. The encoded protein is CSVRPGLTTDTQYF.

The chain is built from TRBV11-3 and TRBJ2-2; D gene ambiguous. CDR3 length: 12 amino acids. From germline, CDR1 is SGHNT and CDR2 YENEEA. V lost 8 bases to trimming and J lost 3 bases, with 7 bases between them. The DNA for the CDR3 is TGTGCCAGCGCTCGGGACACCGGGGAGCTGTTTTTT. This gives the protein CASARDTGELFF.

The chain carries TRBV19 and TRBJ2-7; a possible D gene is TRBD1 (6 bases). The V gene lost 3 bases and the J gene lost 6 bases, with 18 bases spanning the gap. This CDR3 comprises 15 residues. The germline V gene has CDR1 LNHDA and CDR2 SQIVND (reference sequence). Written as DNA, the CDR3 is TGTGCCAGTAGTATGACTGGGGGCGCATTGGGCGAGCAGTACTTC. The encoded protein is CASSMTGGALGEQYF.

This clone was seen at least ten times. V usage is TRBV29-1 and J usage is TRBJ2-1; TRBD2 agrees at 7 bases. The J segment lost 2 bases and the V segment lost 4 bases, leaving 2 bases of the junction unmatched. This CDR3 is 13 amino acids long. CDR1 and CDR2 from the germline V gene are SQVTM and ANQGSEA. The CDR3 reads CSVVLAAYNEQFF. CDR3 DNA sequence: TGCAGCGTTGTTCTAGCGGCCTACAATGAGCAGTTCTTC.

This chain joins TRBV7-8 and TRBJ2-1; a possible D gene is TRBD2 (6 bases). The germline gives CDR1 SGHVS, CDR2 FQNEAQ. The CDR3 totals 13 residues. V lost 11 bases and J 3 bases, leaving 14 bases between the germline ends. CDR3 DNA: TGTGCCGTTTCTAGCGAGCACTACAATGAGCAGTTCTTC. Translation gives CAVSSEHYNEQFF.

This sequence joins TRBV7-9 and TRBJ1-1, with 8 bases aligning to TRBD1. The trim removed 5 bases at V and 1 base at J, leaving 6 bases unmatched. The CDR3 runs 15 residues. Germline loops: CDR1 SEHNR, CDR2 FQNEAQ (reference sequence). The CDR3 is CASSQQGAQNTEAFF. Here the CDR3 DNA reads TGTGCCAGCAGCCAGCAGGGGGCCCAGAACACTGAAGCTTTCTTT.

DNA for the CDR3: TGTGCCAGCAGTTTCTCAGGGGAGACCGGGGAGCTGTTTTTT. As protein: CASSFSGETGELFF. The rearrangement links TRBV28 to TRBJ2-2; D perhaps matches TRBD1 (6 bases). Germline loops: CDR1 MDHEN, CDR2 SYDVKM. The V end lost 3 bases, the J end lost 5 bases, and 10 bases lay between the germline ends. The CDR3 length is 14 residues.

The chain carries TRBV5-4 and TRBJ1-5; D uncertain. V gave up 1 base and J gave up 3 bases, with 8 bases separating them. CDR3 length: 14 amino acids. The germline gives CDR1 SGHNT, CDR2 YYREEE (reference sequence). The CDR3 sequence: CASSLIGDNQPQHF. CDR3 coding DNA: TGTGCCAGCAGCTTGATCGGGGACAATCAGCCCCAGCATTTT.